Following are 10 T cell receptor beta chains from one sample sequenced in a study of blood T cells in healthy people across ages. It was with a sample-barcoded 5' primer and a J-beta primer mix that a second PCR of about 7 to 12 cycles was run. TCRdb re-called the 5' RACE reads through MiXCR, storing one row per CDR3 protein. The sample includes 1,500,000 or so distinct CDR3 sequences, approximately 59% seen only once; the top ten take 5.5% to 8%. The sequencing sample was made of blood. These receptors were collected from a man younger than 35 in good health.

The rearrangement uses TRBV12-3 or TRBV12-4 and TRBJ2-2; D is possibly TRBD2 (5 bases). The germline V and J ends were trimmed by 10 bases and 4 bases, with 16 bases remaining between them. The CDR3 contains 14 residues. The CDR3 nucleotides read TGTGCCACCCGGGTCCTAGCAAGCACCGGGGAGCTGTTTTTT. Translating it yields CATRVLASTGELFF.

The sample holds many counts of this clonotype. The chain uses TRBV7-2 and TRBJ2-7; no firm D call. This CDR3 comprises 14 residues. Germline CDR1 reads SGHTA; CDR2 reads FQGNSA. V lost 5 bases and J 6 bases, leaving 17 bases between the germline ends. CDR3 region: CASSARHLGSEQYF. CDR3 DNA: TGTGCCAGCAGCGCCCGGCACTTGGGTTCCGAGCAGTACTTC.

In DNA form, the CDR3 reads TGTGCCAGCGGATCCGGGACAGGGGTCTATGGCTACACCTTC. This encodes CASGSGTGVYGYTF. The chain combines TRBV27 with TRBJ1-2, with TRBD1 matching over 10 bases. Trimming cost V 8 bases and J 4 bases; bases outside gene matches: 7. Germline values: CDR1 MNHEY, CDR2 SMNVEV (reference sequence). The CDR3 is 14 residues long.

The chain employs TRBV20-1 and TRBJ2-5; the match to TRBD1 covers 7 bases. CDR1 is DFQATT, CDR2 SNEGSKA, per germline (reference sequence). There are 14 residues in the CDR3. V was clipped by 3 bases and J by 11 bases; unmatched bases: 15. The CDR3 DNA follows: TGCAGTGCTAGTCCCTCGACAGGGATGCCAGAGCAGTACTTC. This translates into CSASPSTGMPEQYF.

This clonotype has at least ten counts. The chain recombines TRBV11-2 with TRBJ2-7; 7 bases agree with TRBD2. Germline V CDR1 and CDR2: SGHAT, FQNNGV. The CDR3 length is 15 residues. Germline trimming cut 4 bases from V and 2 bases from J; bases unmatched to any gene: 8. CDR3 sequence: CASSWGGGNTYEQYF. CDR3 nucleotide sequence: TGTGCCAGCAGCTGGGGGGGGGGTAACACCTACGAGCAGTACTTC.

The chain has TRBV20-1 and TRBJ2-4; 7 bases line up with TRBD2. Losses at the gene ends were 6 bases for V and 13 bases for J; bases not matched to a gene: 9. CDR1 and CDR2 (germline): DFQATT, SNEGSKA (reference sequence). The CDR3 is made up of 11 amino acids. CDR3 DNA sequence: TGCAGTGCCAGGGAGGGAGTGGAGCAGTACTTC. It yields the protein CSAREGVEQYF.

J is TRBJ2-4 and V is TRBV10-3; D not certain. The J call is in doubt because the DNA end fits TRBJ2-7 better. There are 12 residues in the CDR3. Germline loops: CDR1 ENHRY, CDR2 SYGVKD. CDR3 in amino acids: CAIRNSNYEQYF. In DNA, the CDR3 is TGTGCCATCAGGAACAGCAACTACGAGCAGTACTTC.

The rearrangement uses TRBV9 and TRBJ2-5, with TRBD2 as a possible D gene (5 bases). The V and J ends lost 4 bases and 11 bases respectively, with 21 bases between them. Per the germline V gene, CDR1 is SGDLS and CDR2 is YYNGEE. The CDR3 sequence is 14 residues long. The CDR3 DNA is TGTGCCAGCAGCCCCCCCAACCGGGAAAATGAGCAGTACTTC. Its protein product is CASSPPNRENEQYF.

CDR3 sequence reads: CATSRVIPDNEQYF. CDR3 DNA sequence: TGTGCCACCAGCAGAGTAATACCGGACAATGAGCAGTACTTC. The genes are TRBV15 and TRBJ2-7, with TRBD1 as a possible D gene (5 bases). CDR3 length: 14 amino acids. V was cut by 1 base and J by 7 bases, with 14 bases left in between. From germline, CDR1 is LNHNV and CDR2 YYDKDF (reference sequence).

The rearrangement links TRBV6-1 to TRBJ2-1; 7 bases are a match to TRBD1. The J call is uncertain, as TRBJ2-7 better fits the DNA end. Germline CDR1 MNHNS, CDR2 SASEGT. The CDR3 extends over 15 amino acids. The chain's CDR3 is CASSERGGLYNEQYF. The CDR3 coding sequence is TGTGCCAGCAGTGAAAGAGGGGGCCTCTACAATGAGCAGTACTTC.